What follows are 10 T cell receptor beta chains derived from one specimen sequenced in a study of cytotoxic CD8 clonotypes in ibrutinib-treated CLL. Sequencing was performed with immunoSEQ multiplex PCR; in TCRdb, only in-frame clones are kept and a portion is missing. This sample yields about 160,000 clones, of which about 80% are seen a single time; around 2.1% belongs to the top ten. The specimen comprised PBMCs, sampled after 12 months of ibrutinib treatment. The receptors here all came from a human donor with chronic lymphocytic leukemia.

CDR3 residues: CASSQGQGALEQYF. DNA of the CDR3: TGTGCCAGCAGCCAAGGACAGGGGGCACTCGAGCAGTACTTC. This rearrangement joins TRBV7-2 to TRBJ2-7; TRBD1 matches at 11 bases. The CDR3 extends over 14 amino acids. Losses at the gene ends were 5 bases for V and 6 bases for J; bases not matched to a gene: 6. Germline CDR1 is SGHTA and CDR2 is FQGNSA. The full variable domain, completed using reference TRBV7-2 and TRBJ2-7, is GAGVSQSPSNKVTEKGKDVELRCDPISGHTALYWYRQSLGQGLEFLIYFQGNSAPDKSGLPSDRFSAERTGGSVSTLTIQRTQQEDSAVYLCASSQGQGALEQYFGPGTRLTVT.

This clone was counted only a few times. This chain uses TRBV2 with TRBJ1-6; tentatively, D is TRBD1 (6 bases). This CDR3 region has 13 residues. The germline gives CDR1 SNHLY, CDR2 FYNNEI. Trimming removed 6 bases at V and 10 bases at J, with 13 bases between. This CDR3 reads CASRTTGKSPLHF. The DNA for the CDR3 is TGTGCCAGCAGAACTACAGGGAAATCACCCCTCCACTTT.

The gene calls are TRBV19 and TRBJ1-2; D may be TRBD1 (5 bases). CDR3 length: 13 amino acids. Per germline, CDR1 LNHDA and CDR2 SQIVND (reference sequence). V gave up 5 bases and J gave up 7 bases, with 14 bases separating them. The DNA of the CDR3 is TGTGCCAGTAGTCCGGGGACTAGGCTTGGCTACACCTTC. Its translation is CASSPGTRLGYTF.

The chain joins TRBV18 to TRBJ1-2; D may be TRBD1 (6 bases). From germline, CDR1 is KGHSH and CDR2 LQKENI. V lost 2 bases to trimming and J lost 2 bases, with 24 bases between them. This CDR3 has 19 residues. The CDR3 DNA reads TGTGCCAGCTCACCATACGAGACGGGCGAGACAGGAACCAACTATGGCTACACCTTC. Translation: CASSPYETGETGTNYGYTF. Supplemented by reference TRBV18 and TRBJ1-2, the full variable domain reads NAGVMQNPRHLVRRRGQEARLRCSPMKGHSHVYWYRQLPEEGLKFMVYLQKENIIDESGMPKERFSAEFPKEGPSILRIQQVVRGDSAAYFCASSPYETGETGTNYGYTFGSGTRLTVV.

The chain recombines TRBV7-2 with TRBJ2-7; perhaps TRBD2 as D (6 bases). This CDR3 comprises 12 residues. Germline CDR1 and CDR2: SGHTA and FQGNSA. V dropped 2 bases and J dropped 6 bases, with 8 bases sitting between them. CDR3 sequence: CASSLRAGEQYF. CDR3 bases: TGTGCCAGCAGCTTAAGAGCGGGCGAGCAGTACTTC.

The chain combines TRBV12-5 with TRBJ1-1, with D perhaps TRBD1 (6 bases). Germline V gene lookup returns CDR1 LGHNT and CDR2 FRNRAP. The CDR3 loop spans 13 amino acids. With 1 base removed from V and 5 bases from J, the gap between germline ends came to 8 bases. For the CDR3, the DNA is TGTGCTAGTGGTTTGGGCCAGGGGACTGAAGCTTTCTTT. Protein: CASGLGQGTEAFF. Looking up the rest from reference TRBV12-5 and TRBJ1-1 gives the full variable domain: DARVTQTPRHKVTEMGQEVTMRCQPILGHNTVFWYRQTMMQGLELLAYFRNRAPLDDSGMPKDRFSAEMPDATLATLKIQPSEPRDSAVYFCASGLGQGTEAFFGQGTRLTVV.

V usage is TRBV30 and J usage is TRBJ1-5; no definite D call. This CDR3 is 17 amino acids long. V was shortened by 4 bases and J by 0 bases, with 19 bases between the two germline ends. CDR1 is GTSNPN and CDR2 is SVGIG in the germline V gene (reference sequence). This chain's CDR3 is CAWTLYPAKHSNQPQHF. Written as DNA, the CDR3 is TGTGCCTGGACCTTGTACCCGGCAAAGCATAGCAATCAGCCCCAGCATTTT.

The DNA for the CDR3 is TGTGCCAGCAGCCCTACTAGCGGGGGGGCCCGTAGCACAGATACGCAGTATTTT. Protein product: CASSPTSGGARSTDTQYF. This sequence joins TRBV9 and TRBJ2-3, with 13 positions matching TRBD2. Germline values: CDR1 SGDLS, CDR2 YYNGEE. There are 18 residues in the CDR3. V lost 4 bases to trimming and J lost 0 bases; unmatched junction nucleotides: 8.

This clone was recorded only once. This chain links TRBV6-1 with TRBJ1-2; D not resolved. V lost 5 bases to trimming and J lost 6 bases, with 13 bases between them. Germline V CDR1 and CDR2: MNHNS, SASEGT. This CDR3 region has 13 residues. The CDR3 DNA reads as TGTGCCAGCAGTCCCCCCCTACCCAATGGCTACACCTTC. Protein sequence: CASSPPLPNGYTF.

The genes are TRBV18 and TRBJ2-6; 12 bases align to TRBD1. Germline V gene lookup returns CDR1 KGHSH and CDR2 LQKENI. The length of the CDR3 is 19 residues. After removal of 2 bases from V and 2 bases from J, the junction contained 7 bases not matched to a gene. The DNA of the CDR3 is TGTGCCAGCTCACCAAAGGGACAGGGGGCAACTGCTGGGGCCAACGTCCTGACTTTC. Protein sequence: CASSPKGQGATAGANVLTF.